Listed below are T cell receptor beta chains from one sample, sequenced in a study of T-cell reconstitution after alpha-beta-depleted transplantation in children. One entry per CDR3 protein results from TCRdb running MiXCR on the PCR reads. The data show under 250,000 distinct CDR3 sequences, with approximately 6.9% seen just once and just over 5.5% held by the top ten. The sequencing used PBMCs, collected before TCRalphabeta/CD19-depleted stem cell transplant. These receptors were obtained from a boy younger than 10 with acute lymphoblastic leukemia, due to receive a stem cell transplant. Each CDR3 is given with its conserved first and last residue. The D gene is left open where the match is weak. Size is omitted from some rows. Given values are once, few, many or a class for expanded clones.

CDR3 protein: CSVRLGARREKLFF; CDR3 DNA: TGCAGCGTACGCCTCGGGGCTCGGCGGGAAAAACTGTTTTTT; V gene: TRBV29-1; clone size: many; D gene: NA; J gene: TRBJ1-4
CDR3 protein: CASSPSGGYGTEAFF; CDR3 DNA: TGTGCCAGCTCACCGAGTGGAGGGTACGGCACTGAAGCTTTCTTT; V gene: TRBV18; clone size: NA; D gene: NA; J gene: TRBJ1-1
CDR3 protein: CSVKQERGPYEQYF; CDR3 DNA: TGCAGCGTCAAGCAGGAGAGGGGCCCCTACGAGCAGTACTTC; V gene: TRBV29-1; clone size: many; D gene: NA; J gene: TRBJ2-7
CDR3 protein: CASSEYGTGVSGANVLTF; CDR3 DNA: TGTGCCAGCAGTGAATACGGGACAGGGGTCTCTGGGGCCAACGTCCTGACTTTC; V gene: TRBV25-1; clone size: few; D gene: TRBD1; J gene: TRBJ2-6
CDR3 protein: CASSSQGLLNEQYF; CDR3 DNA: TGCGCCAGCAGCTCCCAAGGACTGTTGAACGAGCAGTACTTC; V gene: TRBV5-1; clone size: many; D gene: NA; J gene: TRBJ2-7
CDR3 protein: CASSSRDRGWDSPLHF; CDR3 DNA: TGTGCCAGCAGCTCCCGGGACAGGGGTTGGGATTCACCCCTCCACTTT; V gene: TRBV7-2; clone size: NA; D gene: TRBD1; J gene: TRBJ1-6
CDR3 protein: CASSSGGQGLYYGYTF; CDR3 DNA: TGTGCCAGCAGTTCAGGGGGACAGGGCCTCTACTATGGCTACACCTTC; V gene: TRBV12-3/TRBV12-4; clone size: many; D gene: TRBD1; J gene: TRBJ1-2
CDR3 protein: CAISVDTSGSNEQFF; CDR3 DNA: TGTGCCATCAGTGTTGACACTAGCGGGAGCAATGAGCAGTTCTTC; V gene: TRBV10-3; clone size: many; D gene: TRBD2; J gene: TRBJ2-1
CDR3 protein: CATSRRPDGTQYF; CDR3 DNA: TGTGCCACCAGCCGTAGACCTGACGGGACCCAGTACTTC; V gene: TRBV15; clone size: NA; D gene: NA; J gene: TRBJ2-5
CDR3 protein: CSARAGEGTGELFF; CDR3 DNA: TGCAGTGCTAGGGCGGGAGAGGGAACCGGGGAGCTGTTTTTT; V gene: TRBV20-1; clone size: few; D gene: TRBD2; J gene: TRBJ2-2
CDR3 protein: CATSRVESNQPQHF; CDR3 DNA: TGTGCCACCAGCAGAGTGGAGTCAAATCAGCCCCAGCATTTT; V gene: TRBV15; clone size: NA; D gene: NA; J gene: TRBJ1-5
CDR3 protein: CASSPTGPFAGANEQFF; CDR3 DNA: TGTGCCAGCAGTCCGACCGGGCCTTTTGCGGGCGCTAATGAGCAGTTCTTC; V gene: TRBV28; clone size: NA; D gene: NA; J gene: TRBJ2-1
CDR3 protein: CSATRGSEQYF; CDR3 DNA: TGCAGTGCTACTAGGGGTTCCGAGCAGTACTTC; V gene: TRBV20-1; clone size: many; D gene: NA; J gene: TRBJ2-7
CDR3 protein: CASSYVDMNTEAFF; CDR3 DNA: TGTGCCAGCAGTTACGTTGACATGAACACTGAAGCTTTCTTT; V gene: TRBV6-5; clone size: many; D gene: NA; J gene: TRBJ1-1
CDR3 protein: CASSPPRAWYEQYF; CDR3 DNA: TGTGCCAGCTCACCTCCCAGGGCGTGGTACGAGCAGTACTTC; V gene: TRBV18; clone size: few; D gene: NA; J gene: TRBJ2-7
CDR3 protein: CASSQDHAGASGADTQYF; CDR3 DNA: TGCGCCAGCAGCCAAGATCACGCCGGGGCTAGCGGAGCAGATACGCAGTATTTT; V gene: TRBV4-3; clone size: many; D gene: TRBD2; J gene: TRBJ2-3
CDR3 protein: CASSPTGGQETQYF; CDR3 DNA: TGTGCCAGCAGTCCGACAGGGGGCCAAGAGACCCAGTACTTC; V gene: TRBV27; clone size: few; D gene: TRBD1; J gene: TRBJ2-5
CDR3 protein: CASRKDGYEQYF; CDR3 DNA: TGTGCCAGCAGGAAGGACGGATACGAGCAGTACTTC; V gene: TRBV25-1; clone size: NA; D gene: NA; J gene: TRBJ2-7
CDR3 protein: CASSPPQGLGANVLTF; CDR3 DNA: TGCGCCAGCAGCCCCCCGCAGGGGCTTGGGGCCAACGTCCTGACTTTC; V gene: TRBV5-1; clone size: few; D gene: NA; J gene: TRBJ2-6
CDR3 protein: CAGSPFGGAPAVFF; CDR3 DNA: TGTGCCGGCAGCCCGTTCGGGGGGGCCCCGGCGGTTTTCTTT; V gene: TRBV3-1; clone size: NA; D gene: NA; J gene: TRBJ1-1
CDR3 protein: CASSYSITGGDTQYF; CDR3 DNA: TGTGCCAGCAGTTACTCGATTACAGGAGGTGATACGCAGTATTTT; V gene: TRBV6-5; clone size: many; D gene: NA; J gene: TRBJ2-3
CDR3 protein: CASSRTFTGELFF; CDR3 DNA: TGTGCCAGCAGCCGGACTTTCACCGGGGAGCTGTTTTTT; V gene: TRBV6-2/TRBV6-3; clone size: many; D gene: NA; J gene: TRBJ2-2
CDR3 protein: CASSFTRDSPLHF; CDR3 DNA: TGTGCCAGCAGCTTTACCAGGGATTCACCCCTCCACTTT; V gene: TRBV7-2; clone size: NA; D gene: NA; J gene: TRBJ1-6
CDR3 protein: CASSLSLGLASSTDTQYF; CDR3 DNA: TGCGCCAGCAGCTTGAGCCTAGGACTCGCGTCTAGCACAGATACGCAGTATTTT; V gene: TRBV5-1; clone size: many; D gene: NA; J gene: TRBJ2-3
CDR3 protein: CASSLLRAGNQPQHF; CDR3 DNA: TGTGCCAGCAGCTTACTCAGGGCGGGCAATCAGCCCCAGCATTTT; V gene: TRBV7-2; clone size: many; D gene: NA; J gene: TRBJ1-5
CDR3 protein: CASSLISSRAFNQPQHF; CDR3 DNA: TGTGCCAGCAGTTTAATATCCTCCAGGGCCTTCAATCAGCCCCAGCATTTT; V gene: TRBV28; clone size: few; D gene: NA; J gene: TRBJ1-5
CDR3 protein: CASNPSWDRGGTQYF; CDR3 DNA: TGTGCCAGCAATCCGAGCTGGGACAGGGGCGGGACCCAGTACTTC; V gene: TRBV7-2; clone size: few; D gene: TRBD1; J gene: TRBJ2-5
CDR3 protein: CSASRTGLGNEQFF; CDR3 DNA: TGCAGTGCTAGCCGAACGGGGTTAGGCAATGAGCAGTTCTTC; V gene: TRBV20-1; clone size: many; D gene: NA; J gene: TRBJ2-1
CDR3 protein: CASTGHTYEQYF; CDR3 DNA: TGTGCCAGCACGGGACATACCTACGAGCAGTACTTC; V gene: TRBV12-3/TRBV12-4; clone size: many; D gene: NA; J gene: TRBJ2-7
CDR3 protein: CSVDEGTDTQYF; CDR3 DNA: TGCAGCGTTGATGAAGGCACAGATACGCAGTATTTT; V gene: TRBV29-1; clone size: many; D gene: NA; J gene: TRBJ2-3
CDR3 protein: CASSQGRQGNTEAFF; CDR3 DNA: TGTGCCAGCAGCCAAGGACGTCAGGGGAACACTGAAGCTTTCTTT; V gene: TRBV4-2; clone size: many; D gene: NA; J gene: TRBJ1-1
CDR3 protein: CASNLGGGGAMGQFF; CDR3 DNA: TGTGCCAGCAACCTAGGGGGGGGAGGTGCTATGGGGCAGTTCTTC; V gene: TRBV28; clone size: many; D gene: NA; J gene: TRBJ2-1
CDR3 protein: CASSLGTGFSYEQYF; CDR3 DNA: TGTGCCAGCAGCCTGGGGACAGGGTTCTCCTACGAGCAGTACTTC; V gene: TRBV7-9; clone size: NA; D gene: TRBD1; J gene: TRBJ2-7